This T cell receptor beta chain stems from a study of regulatory T cells in long-lasting Graves disease. Study-wide results and limits: Gene preferences differed: TRBV28, TRBJ1-2, TRBJ2-5 in persistent cases. Those with persistent disease had in common more public clonotypes (more than 2,500) than new patients (roughly 970).

The time point: persistent/refractory GD, antithyroid drugs over 5 years with positive TRAb. Construction of the TCR library relied on RNA isolated from PBMCs. A volume of approximately 9.8 milliliters of peripheral blood was collected in EDTA tubes. V lost 1 base to trimming and J lost 1 base; unmatched junction nucleotides: 4. From germline, CDR1 is LGHDT and CDR2 YNNKEL (reference sequence). The length of the CDR3 is 17 residues. CDR3 regions were amplified by Arm-PCR using iRepertoire HTBI primers to build TCR beta libraries. TCRdb independently ran MiXCR on the multiplex PCR reads; one entry per CDR3 protein. The sample includes roughly 500,000 distinct CDR3 sequences, roughly a fifth of them seen just once. Notes on this clonotype: Its antigen is unidentified.

Sequences were derived from peripheral blood mononuclear cells (PBMCs), sampled when the disease was refractory, from a patient treated with antithyroid drugs. The chain uses TRBV3-1 and TRBJ2-2; TRBD1 matches 9 bases. This TCR was recovered from a female donor with Graves disease. The CDR3, as DNA: TGTGCCAGCAGCCAAGTCCCGGGACAGGGGAACACCGGGGAGCTGTTTTTT. Protein: CASSQVPGQGNTGELFF.